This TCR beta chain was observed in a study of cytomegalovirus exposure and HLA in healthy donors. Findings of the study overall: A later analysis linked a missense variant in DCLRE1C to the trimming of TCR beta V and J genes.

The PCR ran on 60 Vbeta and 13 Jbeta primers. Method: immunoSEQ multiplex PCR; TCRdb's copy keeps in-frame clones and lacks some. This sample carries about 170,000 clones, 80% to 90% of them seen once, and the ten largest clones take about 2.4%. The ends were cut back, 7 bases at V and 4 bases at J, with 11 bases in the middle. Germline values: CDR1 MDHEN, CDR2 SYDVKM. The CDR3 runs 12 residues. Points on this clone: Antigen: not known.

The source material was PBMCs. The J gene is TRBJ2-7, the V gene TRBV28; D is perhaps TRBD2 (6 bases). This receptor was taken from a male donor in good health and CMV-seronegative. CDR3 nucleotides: TGTGCCAGCACCACCGGGGGTTACGAGCAGTACTTC. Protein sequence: CASTTGGYEQYF. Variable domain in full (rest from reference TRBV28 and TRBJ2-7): DVKVTQSSRYLVKRTGEKVFLECVQDMDHENMFWYRQDPGLGLRLIYFSYDVKMKEKGDIPEGYSVSREKKERFSLILESASTNQTSMYLCASTTGGYEQYFGPGTRLTVT.